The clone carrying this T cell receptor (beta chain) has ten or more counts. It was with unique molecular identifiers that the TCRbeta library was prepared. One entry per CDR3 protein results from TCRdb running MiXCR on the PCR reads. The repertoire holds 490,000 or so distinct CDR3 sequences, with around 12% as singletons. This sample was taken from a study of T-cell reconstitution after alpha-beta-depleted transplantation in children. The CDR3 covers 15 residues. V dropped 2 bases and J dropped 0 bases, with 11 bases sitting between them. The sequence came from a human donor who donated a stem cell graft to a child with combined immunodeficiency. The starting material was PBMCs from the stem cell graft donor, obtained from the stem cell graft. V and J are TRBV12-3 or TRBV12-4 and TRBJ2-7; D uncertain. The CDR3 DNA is TGTGCCAGCAGTTTAAGTCCTCTACTCTCCTACGAGCAGTACTTC. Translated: CASSLSPLLSYEQYF.